The clone carrying this T cell receptor beta chain was seen more than once but under ten times. The antigen remains unidentified. TCRbeta library construction was performed incorporating unique molecular identifiers. Each CDR3 protein is one row after TCRdb ran MiXCR on the PCR reads. The sample holds 450,000 to 550,000 distinct CDR3 sequences, about 10% seen once. The germline CDR1 and CDR2 sequences are ENHRY and SYGVKD. The CDR3 has 11 residues. The ends were cut back, 7 bases at V and 7 bases at J, with 7 bases in the middle. These data come from a study of T-cell reconstitution after alpha-beta-depleted transplantation in children. Study outcomes and limitations: Counts and diversity of T cells one year after transplant came mostly from newly produced T cells. Several hundred expanded graft clones reportedly supplied alpha-beta T cells about two months after transplant.

V and J are TRBV10-3 and TRBJ2-2; D remains unclear. This clonotype was obtained from a female patient between 2 and 15 years old who had a stem cell transplant for aplastic anemia, so the T cells may come from the graft donor. This specimen consisted of PBMCs, mostly from graft donor cells, obtained 180 days after TCRalphabeta/CD19-depleted stem cell transplant. CDR3 residues: CAINPGGELFF. The CDR3, as DNA: TGTGCCATCAATCCGGGCGGGGAGCTGTTTTTT.